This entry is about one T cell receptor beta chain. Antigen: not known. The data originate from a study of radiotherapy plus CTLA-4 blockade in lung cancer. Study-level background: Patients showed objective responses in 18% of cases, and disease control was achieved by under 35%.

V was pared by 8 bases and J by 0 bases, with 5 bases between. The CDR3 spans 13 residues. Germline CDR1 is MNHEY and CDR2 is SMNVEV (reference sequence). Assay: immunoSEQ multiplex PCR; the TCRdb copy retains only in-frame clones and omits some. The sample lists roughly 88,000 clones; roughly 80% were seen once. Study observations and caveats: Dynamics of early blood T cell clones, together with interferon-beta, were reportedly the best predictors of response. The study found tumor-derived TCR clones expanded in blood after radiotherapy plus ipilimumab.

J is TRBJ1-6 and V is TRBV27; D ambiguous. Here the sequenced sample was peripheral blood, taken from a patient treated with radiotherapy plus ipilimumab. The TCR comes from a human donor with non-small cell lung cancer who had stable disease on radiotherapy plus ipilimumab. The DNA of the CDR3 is TGTGCCAGCTCGAGCTCCTATAATTCACCCCTCCACTTT. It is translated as CASSSSYNSPLHF.